The clone carrying this T cell receptor (beta chain) was recorded many times. The antigen remains undetermined. The template for TCR beta VDJ and CDR3 sequence profiling was genomic DNA. TCRdb analysed the reads with MiXCR anew, one entry per CDR3 protein. The table lists 170,000 or so distinct CDR3 sequences, 50% to 65% of them singletons, with about 42% in the top ten. The source of the sample is a study of CD8+CD57+ T cells in acquired aplastic anemia. For the study at large: The study obtained an average of about 3.4 ug of DNA from sorted CD4+ and CD8+ cells. Study observations and caveats: Patients shared some 30 CD8+ CDR3 sequences with controls.

By flow cytometry, patients selected for sequencing had shown an expansion of CD8+CD57+ cells. Trimming pared 0 bases from V and 0 bases from J, leaving 5 bases between. Germline V gene data show CDR1 as MGHRA and CDR2 as YSYEKL. The CDR3 sequence is 14 residues long. The origin of this receptor is a human donor with aplastic anemia. The chain joins TRBV4-1 to TRBJ1-1, with D unresolved. The sequenced material came from sorted CD4+, CD8+, or CD8+CD57+ T cells (not recorded which) from PBMCs. The DNA of the CDR3 is TGCGCCAGCAGCCAAGATACGGTGAACACTGAAGCTTTCTTT. Translation gives CASSQDTVNTEAFF.